The 24 T cell receptor beta chains below were found in one sample sequenced in a study of regulatory T cells in long-lasting Graves disease. Arm-PCR of CDR3 regions and iRepertoire HTBI primers were the basis on which TCR beta libraries were built. One entry per CDR3 protein results from TCRdb running MiXCR on the multiplex PCR reads. The repertoire holds some 330,000 distinct CDR3 sequences, with approximately 25% as singletons. As to time point: persistent/refractory GD, antithyroid drugs over 5 years with positive TRAb. There was RNA extracted from PBMCs, and the TCR library was made from it. Material: peripheral blood mononuclear cells (PBMCs), obtained when the disease was refractory, from a patient treated with antithyroid drugs. These receptors were collected from a woman aged 40 to 55 with Graves disease.

This clonotype was seen repeatedly, ten times or more. This chain links TRBV20-1 with TRBJ2-7; 8 bases map to TRBD1. Germline CDR1 DFQATT, CDR2 SNEGSKA (reference sequence). The CDR3 totals 13 residues. With V trimmed by 3 bases and J by 3 bases, 4 bases remained unmatched. The CDR3 loop reads CSASPGGLYEQYF. Here the CDR3 DNA reads TGCAGTGCTAGCCCAGGGGGCCTCTACGAGCAGTACTTC.

The genes are TRBV12-3 or TRBV12-4 and TRBJ2-7, with D possibly called TRBD1 or TRBD2 (5 bases each). Trimming removed 1 base from V and 5 bases from J, with 12 bases in between. There are 14 residues in the CDR3. As DNA, the CDR3 is TGTGCCAGCAGTTTAGGGCAGGGACGGAACGAGCAGTACTTC. Translation gives CASSLGQGRNEQYF.

The rearrangement uses TRBV5-6 and TRBJ1-1; unclear D gene. Trimming removed 0 bases from V and 11 bases from J, with 11 bases in between. The CDR3 is 12 amino acids. In germline, CDR1 is SGHDT, CDR2 YYEEEE. CDR3: CASSLGIRSAFF. Written as DNA, the CDR3 is TGTGCCAGCAGCTTGGGAATCAGGTCGGCTTTCTTT.

The chain is built from TRBV12-3 or TRBV12-4 and TRBJ2-5; D may be TRBD2 (5 bases). Trimming removed 5 bases at V and 0 bases at J, with 16 bases between. The CDR3 spans 16 residues. CDR3 DNA sequence: TGTGCCAGCAGTCCACGTTTCATGGGAGACCAAGAGACCCAGTACTTC. This codes for CASSPRFMGDQETQYF.

This rearrangement joins TRBV9 to TRBJ2-5; D is unclear. This CDR3 is built from 12 residues. V lost 2 bases and J lost 2, with 4 bases in between. CDR1 and CDR2 (germline): SGDLS, YYNGEE. The CDR3 DNA is TGTGCCAGCAGCGTCTCACAAGAGACCCAGTACTTC. Its protein product is CASSVSQETQYF.

Details on this clonotype: Since a much larger clone is just one base distant, this may be a read error. This rearrangement joins TRBV20-1 to TRBJ1-1; D call uncertain. Germline CDR1 and CDR2: DFQATT and SNEGSKA (reference sequence). This CDR3 has 11 amino acids. Deletions cut 6 bases from V and 0 bases from J, with 5 bases between. The CDR3 loop is CSAPMNTEAFF. The CDR3 bases are TGCAGTGCACCGATGAACACTGAAGCTTTCTTT.

Remarks on this clonotype: An end of the junction differs from the germline gene, which may be a read error. The V gene is TRBV11-3, the J gene TRBJ2-4; D call uncertain. CDR3 size: 16 residues. Germline CDR1 SGHNT, CDR2 YENEEA. The CDR3 DNA is TGTGCCGGCAGCTTTAACAGCAGACTAGCCAAAAACATTCAGTACTTC. This translates into CAGSFNSRLAKNIQYF.

This clonotype was found many times. The rearrangement links TRBV28 to TRBJ2-7; 8 bases line up with TRBD2. V was pared by 8 bases and J by 4 bases, with 16 bases of the junction left unmatched. CDR3 length: 16 amino acids. Germline V gives CDR1 MDHEN, CDR2 SYDVKM. The CDR3 region is CASRTPPGGGSYEQYF. The CDR3 nucleotides read TGTGCCAGCCGTACCCCCCCCGGCGGGGGGAGTTACGAGCAGTACTTC.

This clonotype was counted ten times or more. V usage is TRBV12-3 or TRBV12-4 and J usage is TRBJ2-5; 7 bases map to TRBD1. This CDR3 contains 16 residues. V was clipped by 5 bases and J by 3 bases; unmatched bases: 12. The CDR3 bases are TGTGCCAGCAGTCTAACAAGACAGGGCACTAAAGAGACCCAGTACTTC. Translating it yields CASSLTRQGTKETQYF.

The sample holds many counts of this clonotype. The J gene is TRBJ1-1, the V gene TRBV12-3 or TRBV12-4; 7 nucleotides align to TRBD1. This CDR3 spans 13 amino acids. With V trimmed by 6 bases and J by 11 bases, 12 bases remained unmatched. CDR3 sequence reads: CASSRLQGNGAFF. The CDR3, as DNA: TGTGCCAGCAGCCGTCTACAGGGGAATGGGGCTTTCTTT.

At least ten counts were recorded for this clonotype. This chain connects TRBV9 to TRBJ2-5; TRBD2 is a possible D gene (6 bases). V lost 2 bases and J 3 bases, leaving 14 bases between the germline ends. The CDR3 has 15 amino acids. Looked up from germline, CDR1 is SGDLS and CDR2 is YYNGEE. This CDR3 reads CASSVMGLTEETQYF. The CDR3, as DNA: TGTGCCAGCAGCGTTATGGGACTCACTGAAGAGACCCAGTACTTC.

This sequence joins TRBV15 and TRBJ1-3; no firm D call. The CDR3 spans 14 residues. Trimming removed 3 bases at V and 1 base at J, with 7 bases between. Germline lookup yields CDR1 LNHNV and CDR2 YYDKDF (reference sequence). The CDR3 nucleotides read TGTGCCACCAGCAGCGTTAGATCTGGAAACACCATATATTTT. Encoded protein: CATSSVRSGNTIYF. The complete variable domain, with remaining parts taken from reference TRBV15 and TRBJ1-3, reads DAMVIQNPRYQVTQFGKPVTLSCSQTLNHNVMYWYQQKSSQAPKLLFHYYDKDFNNEADTPDNFQSRRPNTSFCFLDIRSPGLGDTAMYLCATSSVRSGNTIYFGEGSWLTVV.

Ten or more counts support this clonotype. The chain joins TRBV12-3 or TRBV12-4 to TRBJ1-4; tentatively, D is TRBD1 (5 bases). This CDR3 is built from 14 residues. V was pared by 1 base and J by 11 bases, with 14 bases between. This CDR3 is CASSLGDGEWKLFF. The CDR3 DNA sequence: TGTGCCAGCAGTTTAGGGGACGGCGAATGGAAACTGTTTTTT.

The CDR3 loop is CSATITGDAINQPQHF. The CDR3 DNA sequence: TGCAGTGCTACCATTACAGGGGATGCGATCAATCAGCCCCAGCATTTT. The chain combines TRBV20-1 with TRBJ1-5; TRBD1 aligns across 7 bases. V gave up 4 bases and J gave up 3 bases; unmatched junction bases: 12. The CDR3 totals 16 residues. Germline loops: CDR1 DFQATT, CDR2 SNEGSKA (reference sequence).

In the case of this clonotype: One base away lies a much larger clone, so this may be a sequencing read error. This chain uses TRBV15 with TRBJ1-5; D ambiguous. Looked up from germline, CDR1 is LNHNV and CDR2 is YYDKDF (reference sequence). The CDR3 sequence is 17 residues long. CDR3 DNA: TGTGTCACCAGCAGAGTGACCCGGGCAGTGATCGGTCAGCCCCAGCATTTT. Protein: CVTSRVTRAVIGQPQHF.

The V and J genes are TRBV7-8 and TRBJ2-1, with D possibly being TRBD1 (6 bases). CDR3 length equals 13 residues. Germline assignment: CDR1 SGHVS and CDR2 FQNEAQ. The V end lost 5 bases, the J end lost 9 bases, and 14 bases lay between the germline ends. The CDR3 loop reads CASSSGQSGEQFF. CDR3 bases: TGTGCCAGCAGCAGCGGACAGTCGGGTGAGCAGTTCTTC.

This clonotype has a count of ten or more. The chain carries TRBV28 and TRBJ2-2; D is possibly TRBD2 (5 bases). CDR3 size: 15 residues. CDR1 is MDHEN, CDR2 SYDVKM, per germline. V lost 1 base and J lost 2, with 8 bases in between. This CDR3 reads CASSLSGINTGELFF. The CDR3 DNA sequence: TGTGCCAGCAGTTTATCCGGGATCAACACCGGGGAGCTGTTTTTT. The full variable domain, in which reference TRBV28 and TRBJ2-2 provide the parts outside the CDR3, is DVKVTQSSRYLVKRTGEKVFLECVQDMDHENMFWYRQDPGLGLRLIYFSYDVKMKEKGDIPEGYSVSREKKERFSLILESASTNQTSMYLCASSLSGINTGELFFGEGSRLTVL.

This chain links TRBV4-1 with TRBJ2-5; no clear D. The CDR3 extends over 15 amino acids. CDR1 is MGHRA, CDR2 YSYEKL, per germline. Trimming pared 3 bases from V and 1 base from J, leaving 12 bases between. The CDR3: CASSQSARLQETQYF. CDR3 bases: TGCGCCAGCAGCCAGTCAGCACGGCTCCAAGAGACCCAGTACTTC.

This clonotype was seen more than once but under ten times. V and J are TRBV28 and TRBJ2-7; maybe TRBD2 (5 bases). This CDR3 is 15 amino acids long. Germline V lookup: CDR1 MDHEN, CDR2 SYDVKM. Trimming took off 1 base at V and 3 bases at J, with 13 bases between the two ends. The CDR3, as DNA: TGTGCCAGCAGTTTATTGGTAGCGCCGCTCTACGAGCAGTACTTC. It translates to CASSLLVAPLYEQYF.

The CDR3 protein is CASSQGTSGTPYEQYF. In nucleotides, the CDR3 is TGTGCCAGCAGCCAGGGGACTAGCGGGACCCCCTACGAGCAGTACTTC. The chain has TRBV14 and TRBJ2-7, with 13 nucleotides matching TRBD2. This CDR3 contains 16 residues. J lost 2 bases, V lost 3 bases, and 4 bases had no gene match. Germline CDR1 is SGHDN and CDR2 is FVKESK.

The rearrangement uses TRBV3-1 and TRBJ2-7, with D perhaps given as TRBD1 or TRBD2 (5 bases each). The CDR3 runs to 14 residues. V dropped 4 bases and J dropped 1 base, with 11 bases sitting between them. Germline CDR1 and CDR2: LGHDT and YNNKEL (reference sequence). The CDR3 DNA reads as TGTGCCAGCAGCCCCCGGGGCACATCCTACGAGCAGTACTTC. Translating it yields CASSPRGTSYEQYF.

This clonotype was counted at least ten times. Germline and junction disagree at one end, which may indicate a read error. The chain couples TRBV7-7 to TRBJ2-2; D ambiguous. Germline assignment: CDR1 SSHAT and CDR2 FNYEAQ (reference sequence). CDR3 length equals 13 residues. CDR3 DNA: TGTGCTAGCAGTGTATCGACAACCGGGGAGCTGTTTTTT. It encodes CASSVSTTGELFF.

The gene calls are TRBV6-2 or TRBV6-3 and TRBJ2-4; D is undetermined. Germline CDR1 and CDR2: MNHEY and SVGEGT. Trimming cost V 0 bases and J 0 bases, with 6 bases left between them. The CDR3 length is 15 residues. The CDR3 region has the DNA TGTGCCAGCAGTTACTCTCATCTAGCCAAAAACATTCAGTACTTC. As protein: CASSYSHLAKNIQYF.

This clonotype was counted ten times or more. V is TRBV5-1 and J is TRBJ1-5; no reliable D call. The CDR3 has 14 amino acids. Germline V lookup: CDR1 SGHRS, CDR2 YFSETQ. Trimming removed 5 bases from V and 3 bases from J, with 12 bases in between. CDR3 in DNA: TGCGCCAGCAGTATGGAAGGGCTCAATCAGCCCCAGCATTTT. Its translation is CASSMEGLNQPQHF.